These T cell receptor beta chains were read from a single sample in a study of post-analysis software for immune sequencing data. TCRdb itself ran the PCR reads through MiXCR, one entry per CDR3 protein. The sample carries roughly 670,000 distinct CDR3 sequences, 59% recorded once. The sequencing input was blood. All receptors derive from a girl aged 2 to 10 with multiple sclerosis. Each CDR3 is given with its conserved first and last residue. The order of the fields is J gene, clone size, V gene, D gene, CDR3 protein, CDR3 DNA. D genes are given only for firm matches. Clone size is not always given. Where it is, it says once, few, many or a class for expanded clones.

TRBJ2-7	-	TRBV10-3	TRBD2	CAISESSGGGFDEQYF	TGTGCCATCAGTGAGTCGAGCGGCGGGGGATTCGACGAGCAGTACTTC
TRBJ1-1	-	TRBV18	-	CASSPREENTEAFF	TGTGCCAGCTCACCAAGGGAAGAGAACACTGAAGCTTTCTTT
TRBJ1-1	-	TRBV5-1	-	CASSLATRTGILNTEAFF	TGCGCCAGCAGCTTGGCCACTCGGACCGGAATTTTGAACACTGAAGCTTTCTTT
TRBJ2-3	few	TRBV6-6	TRBD1	CASSLLEQGAWDTQYF	TGTGCCAGCAGTCTCCTGGAACAGGGGGCTTGGGATACGCAGTATTTT
TRBJ2-3	-	TRBV29-1	-	CSVRREGPDTQYF	TGCAGCGTTCGCAGGGAAGGCCCCGATACGCAGTATTTT
TRBJ2-1	once	TRBV29-1	-	CSIRLTASSYNEQFF	TGCAGCATCCGGTTGACCGCTAGCTCCTACAATGAGCAGTTCTTC
TRBJ2-5	-	TRBV20-1	TRBD2	CSARRERGAFQTQYF	TGCAGTGCCAGACGGGAGCGGGGAGCCTTTCAGACCCAGTACTTC
TRBJ2-4	-	TRBV2	TRBD1	CASKQTGIEGIQYF	TGTGCCAGCAAGCAGACAGGGATTGAGGGCATTCAGTACTTC
TRBJ1-1	once	TRBV5-1	TRBD1	CASSLDRGTTEAFF	TGCGCCAGCAGCTTGGACAGGGGCACCACTGAAGCTTTCTTT
TRBJ2-4	few	TRBV6-2/TRBV6-3	TRBD1	CASSRTGEGKNIQYF	TGTGCCAGCAGTCGGACAGGCGAAGGCAAAAACATTCAGTACTTC
TRBJ1-4	-	TRBV27	-	CASSLSVGGLNEKLFF	TGTGCCAGCAGTCTCTCCGTCGGGGGCTTAAATGAAAAACTGTTTTTT
TRBJ1-2	-	TRBV5-1	TRBD1	CASSLGQGPLRAYGYTF	TGCGCCAGCAGCTTGGGACAGGGTCCGCTTCGTGCCTATGGCTACACCTTC
TRBJ2-4	few	TRBV10-2	TRBD2	CASSESNSGTLAKNIQYF	TGCGCCAGCAGTGAAAGTAATAGCGGGACTCTAGCCAAAAACATTCAGTACTTC
TRBJ2-1	-	TRBV20-1	-	CSAAGTQSYNEQFF	TGCAGTGCAGCCGGGACTCAGTCCTACAATGAGCAGTTCTTC
TRBJ2-1	-	TRBV7-3	TRBD2	CASSLTGGLAGGEQFF	TGTGCCAGCAGCTTAACGGGAGGCCTAGCGGGAGGTGAGCAGTTCTTC
TRBJ2-5	-	TRBV3-1	-	CASSQEGQTQYF	TGCGCCAGCAGCCAAGAAGGGCAGACCCAGTACTTC
TRBJ2-1	-	TRBV20-1	-	CSARGVGEQFF	TGCAGTGCTAGAGGGGTAGGTGAGCAGTTCTTC
TRBJ2-2	-	TRBV10-1	TRBD1	CASSADRARELFF	TGCGCCAGCAGTGCGGACAGGGCGAGGGAGCTGTTTTTT
TRBJ2-1	-	TRBV15	-	CATSRDGADGYNEQFF	TGTGCCACCAGCAGAGATGGGGCTGATGGATACAATGAGCAGTTCTTC
TRBJ2-7	-	TRBV12-3/TRBV12-4	-	CASSPLPYNEQYF	TGTGCCAGCAGCCCTTTGCCGTACAATGAGCAGTACTTC
TRBJ2-5	-	TRBV14	-	CASSQGSTRGTQYF	TGTGCCAGCAGCCAAGGTTCTACTCGGGGGACCCAGTACTTC
TRBJ1-2	-	TRBV5-1	-	CASRQDDVNYGYTF	TGCGCCAGTAGACAGGACGACGTTAACTATGGCTACACCTTC
TRBJ2-1	-	TRBV24-1	TRBD2	CATSDSPSGPNEQFF	TGTGCCACCAGTGATAGTCCTAGCGGGCCCAATGAGCAGTTCTTC
TRBJ2-3	few	TRBV20-1	TRBD2	CSARAQREGITDTQYF	TGCAGTGCTAGAGCCCAGCGGGAGGGGATCACAGATACGCAGTATTTT
TRBJ2-4	-	TRBV6-6	-	CASSPLGDAIAKNIQYF	TGTGCCAGCAGTCCCCTTGGTGATGCCATAGCCAAAAACATTCAGTACTTC
TRBJ2-4	-	TRBV11-2	-	CASSLFGTLAKNIQYF	TGTGCCAGCAGCTTGTTTGGCACCCTAGCCAAAAACATTCAGTACTTC
TRBJ2-1	once	TRBV19	-	CASSSGFNNEQFF	TGTGCCAGTAGTTCAGGCTTCAACAATGAGCAGTTCTTC
TRBJ2-3	-	TRBV12-3/TRBV12-4	-	CASSLTGKDADAQYF	TGTGCCAGCAGTCTTACAGGGAAGGACGCAGATGCGCAGTATTTT
TRBJ1-1	-	TRBV12-3/TRBV12-4	-	CASSLAEGTEAFF	TGTGCCAGCAGTTTAGCGGAGGGCACTGAAGCTTTCTTT
TRBJ1-1	-	TRBV25-1	-	CASSDPPTEAFF	TGTGCCAGCAGTGACCCCCCGACTGAAGCTTTCTTT
TRBJ2-1	-	TRBV18	TRBD2	CASSPGSGGTFRNEQFF	TGTGCCAGCTCACCAGGAAGCGGGGGAACGTTTCGCAATGAGCAGTTCTTC
TRBJ2-1	-	TRBV5-5	-	CASSGTGDLAFYNEQFF	TGTGCCAGCAGCGGTACGGGGGACCTGGCCTTTTACAATGAGCAGTTCTTC
TRBJ2-7	-	TRBV21-1	-	CASSKGMGQGYEQYF	TGTGCCAGCAGCAAAGGAATGGGACAGGGCTACGAGCAGTACTTC
TRBJ2-3	-	TRBV12-3/TRBV12-4	-	CASSQAYPGPTDTQYF	TGTGCCAGCAGCCAAGCATATCCTGGGCCCACAGATACGCAGTATTTT
TRBJ1-1	-	TRBV5-1	-	CASSLGLDLNTEAFF	TGCGCCAGCAGCTTGGGGTTAGATCTGAACACTGAAGCTTTCTTT
TRBJ2-1	-	TRBV6-5	TRBD2	CASTTDAGGGRNEQFF	TGTGCCAGCACCACGGACGCGGGAGGGGGACGCAATGAGCAGTTCTTC
TRBJ2-1	-	TRBV11-2	TRBD2	CASSRTGGPSEQFF	TGTGCCAGCAGCCGTACGGGGGGGCCGAGTGAGCAGTTCTTC
TRBJ2-1	once	TRBV29-1	TRBD2	CSATSETYNEQFF	TGCAGCGCTACTAGCGAAACCTACAATGAGCAGTTCTTC
TRBJ2-5	-	TRBV5-5	-	CASTGFTQETQYF	TGTGCCAGCACAGGATTTACGCAAGAGACCCAGTACTTC